This T cell receptor (beta chain) was observed in a study of identifying expanded T cells in peripheral blood (dated by TCRdb to between 2019 and 2020). For context, the study as a whole: Technical replicates were generated by sequencing separate aliquots of the same genomic DNA pool, with four replicates compared pairwise. What the authors observed across the whole study: The authors expected that biological variance in healthy repertoires might rise further over much longer intervals, such as months to years. Across all healthy donors, variance in clone template counts between approximately 2-week samples was found to increase significantly with total template count. Across all healthy-donor time intervals, the beta-binomial model significantly lowered both the number of clones called differentially abundant and the false-positive rate. About 1.2 differentially abundant clones were flagged by the binomial model between technical replicates, whereas about 16.4 and 19 were flagged over approximately two weeks and four weeks, respectively.

TCRbeta CDR3 regions were profiled with the immunoSEQ Assay using bias-controlled multiplex PCR amplification of genomic DNA. From the authors' description of their analysis: To quantify the absolute abundance of each unique TCRbeta CDR3 region, the sequences were collapsed and filtered. Differential abundance was tested with two models: a binomial (Fisher-equivalent) model and a beta-binomial model that adds time-dependent variance fitted from healthy donors. Any clone with fewer than 5 combined templates was excluded, and a clone was called differentially abundant if its Benjamini-Hochberg FDR was below 0.01. Beta-binomial variance was modeled as a function of total template count across the two samples using the form v = (b*log(k)+a)^2. Sourced from immuneACCESS, this table was stored by TCRdb with only in-frame sequences that have V and J called. A share of the clones is absent; for the studies checked, an unresolved V gene accounts for under half, and the remainder has no known explanation. V, J and clone size derive from that table, while D and trimming were established from the DNA sequence. This sample comprises over 75,000 clones, around 88% of them detected only once. The top ten constitute roughly 4.2% of the sample.

V drops 0 bases and J drops 4 bases, leaving 13 bases in between. The CDR3 sequence holds 15 residues, the cysteine and phenylalanine included. Only the CDR3 region is kept as DNA, spanning 45 bases read in frame from base 1. Reading the germline V gene (reference sequence) gives CDR1 SGHNT and CDR2 YYREEE. As concerns this clone: Its antigen target is currently unknown. No clone much larger than this one lies a single base away; base qualities are absent.

No immune events, such as infections, were documented for the healthy donors during the collection period. Healthy-donor blood repertoires served as a training cohort to calibrate time-dependent variance in a beta-binomial model of T-cell clone differential abundance. The training cohort included about ten healthy donors, of whom 3 were female and 7 were male. On average the donors were approximately 43 years old, and their ages spanned roughly 29 to 70 years. Whole blood from each healthy donor was obtained from a commercial supplier and was collected at three time points roughly 13 days apart. For immunosequencing, genomic DNA was extracted from whole blood that had not been sorted.

The rearranged segments are TRBV5-4 and TRBJ2-5, with a tentative D gene TRBD2 over 6 matching bases. The specimen was blood. The sequence derives from a person aged 18-70 years in good health. The nucleotide sequence reads TGTGCCAGCAGCTTGGTTGCGGGGAGTCGAGAGACCCAGTACTTC. Its protein product is CASSLVAGSRETQYF. Outside the CDR3, residues come from the reference TRBV5-4 and TRBJ2-5 proteins, so the full variable domain is: ETGVTQSPTHLIKTRGQQVTLRCSSQSGHNTVSWYQQALGQGPQFIFQYYREEENGRGNFPPRFSGLQFPNYSSELNVNALELDDSALYLCASSLVAGSRETQYFGPGTRLLVL.